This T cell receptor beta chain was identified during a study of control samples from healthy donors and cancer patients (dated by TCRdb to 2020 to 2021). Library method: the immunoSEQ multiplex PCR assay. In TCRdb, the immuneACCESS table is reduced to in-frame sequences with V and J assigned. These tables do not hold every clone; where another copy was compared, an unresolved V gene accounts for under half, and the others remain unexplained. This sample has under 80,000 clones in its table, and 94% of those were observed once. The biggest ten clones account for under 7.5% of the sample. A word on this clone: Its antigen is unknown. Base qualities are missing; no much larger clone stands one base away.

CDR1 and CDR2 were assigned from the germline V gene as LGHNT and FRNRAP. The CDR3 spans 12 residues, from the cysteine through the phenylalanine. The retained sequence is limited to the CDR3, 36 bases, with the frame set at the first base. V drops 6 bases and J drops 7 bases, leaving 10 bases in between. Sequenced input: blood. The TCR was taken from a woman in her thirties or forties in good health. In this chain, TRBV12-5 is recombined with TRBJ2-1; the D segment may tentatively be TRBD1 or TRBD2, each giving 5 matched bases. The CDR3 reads CASGTWGNEQFF. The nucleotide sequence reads TGTGCTAGTGGGACCTGGGGGAATGAGCAGTTCTTC.